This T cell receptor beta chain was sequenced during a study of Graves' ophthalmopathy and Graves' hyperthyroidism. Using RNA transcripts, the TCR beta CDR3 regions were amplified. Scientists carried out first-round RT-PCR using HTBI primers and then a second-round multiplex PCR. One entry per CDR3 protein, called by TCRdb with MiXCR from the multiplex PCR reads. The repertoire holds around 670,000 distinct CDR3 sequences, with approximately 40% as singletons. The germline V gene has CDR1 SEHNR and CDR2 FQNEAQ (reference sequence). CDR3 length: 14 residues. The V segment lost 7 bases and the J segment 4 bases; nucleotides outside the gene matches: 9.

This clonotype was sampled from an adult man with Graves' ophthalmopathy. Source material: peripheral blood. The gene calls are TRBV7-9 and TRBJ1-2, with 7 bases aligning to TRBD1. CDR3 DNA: TGTGCCAGCAACCCGACAGGGACAGCCTATGGCTACACCTTC. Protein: CASNPTGTAYGYTF.